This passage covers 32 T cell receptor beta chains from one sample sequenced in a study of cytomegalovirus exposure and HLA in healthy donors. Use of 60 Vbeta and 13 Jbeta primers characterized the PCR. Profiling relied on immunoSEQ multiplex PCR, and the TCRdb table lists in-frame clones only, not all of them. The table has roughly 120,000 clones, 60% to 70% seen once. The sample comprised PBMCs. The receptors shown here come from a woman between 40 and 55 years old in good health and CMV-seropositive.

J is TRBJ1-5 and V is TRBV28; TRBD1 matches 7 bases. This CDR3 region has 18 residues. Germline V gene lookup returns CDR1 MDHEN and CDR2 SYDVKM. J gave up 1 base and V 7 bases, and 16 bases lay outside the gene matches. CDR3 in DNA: TGTGCCAGCAAGTTTATGGTCGGAGGGGGCGAGAGCAATCAGCCCCAGCATTTT. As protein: CASKFMVGGGESNQPQHF. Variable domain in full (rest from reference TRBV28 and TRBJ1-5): DVKVTQSSRYLVKRTGEKVFLECVQDMDHENMFWYRQDPGLGLRLIYFSYDVKMKEKGDIPEGYSVSREKKERFSLILESASTNQTSMYLCASKFMVGGGESNQPQHFGDGTRLSIL.

CDR3 in amino acids: CASSSQTGDNGYTF. The CDR3 bases are TGTGCCAGCAGCTCACAGACAGGGGACAATGGCTACACCTTC. The rearrangement links TRBV7-2 to TRBJ1-2; 8 bases are shared with TRBD1. This CDR3 contains 14 residues. Germline V gene data show CDR1 as SGHTA and CDR2 as FQGNSA. The ends lost 4 bases at V and 6 bases at J; junction bases unmatched: 7. Supplemented by reference TRBV7-2 and TRBJ1-2, the full variable domain reads GAGVSQSPSNKVTEKGKDVELRCDPISGHTALYWYRQSLGQGLEFLIYFQGNSAPDKSGLPSDRFSAERTGGSVSTLTIQRTQQEDSAVYLCASSSQTGDNGYTFGSGTRLTVV.

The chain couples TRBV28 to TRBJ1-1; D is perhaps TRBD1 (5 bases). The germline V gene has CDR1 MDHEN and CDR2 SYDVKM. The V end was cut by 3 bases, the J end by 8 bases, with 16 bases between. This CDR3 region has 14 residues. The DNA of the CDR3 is TGTGCCAGCAGTTTTGGGGGGGGGAGAAGAGAAGCTTTCTTT. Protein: CASSFGGGRREAFF. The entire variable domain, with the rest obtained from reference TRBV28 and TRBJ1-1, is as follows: DVKVTQSSRYLVKRTGEKVFLECVQDMDHENMFWYRQDPGLGLRLIYFSYDVKMKEKGDIPEGYSVSREKKERFSLILESASTNQTSMYLCASSFGGGRREAFFGQGTRLTVV.

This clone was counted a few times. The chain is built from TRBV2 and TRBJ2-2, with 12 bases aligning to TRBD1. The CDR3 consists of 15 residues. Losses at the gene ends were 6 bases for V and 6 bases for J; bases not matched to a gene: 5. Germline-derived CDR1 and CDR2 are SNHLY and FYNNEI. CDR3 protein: CASSGDRGPSGELFF. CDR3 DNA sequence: TGTGCCAGCAGCGGGGACAGGGGGCCCTCCGGGGAGCTGTTTTTT.

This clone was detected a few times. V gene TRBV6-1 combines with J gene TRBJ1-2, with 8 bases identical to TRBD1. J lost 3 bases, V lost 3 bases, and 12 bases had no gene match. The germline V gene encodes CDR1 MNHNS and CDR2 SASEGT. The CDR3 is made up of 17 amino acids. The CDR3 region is CASSDPAGTGKYYGYTF. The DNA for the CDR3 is TGTGCCAGCAGTGACCCGGCCGGGACAGGCAAATACTATGGCTACACCTTC.

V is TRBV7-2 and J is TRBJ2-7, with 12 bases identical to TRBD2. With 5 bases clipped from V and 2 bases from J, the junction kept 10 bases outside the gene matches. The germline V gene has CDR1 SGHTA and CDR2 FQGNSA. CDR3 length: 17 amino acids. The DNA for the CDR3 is TGTGCCAGCAGCCCCCAGCTAGCGGGAGGGGAACCCTACGAGCAGTACTTC. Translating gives CASSPQLAGGEPYEQYF.

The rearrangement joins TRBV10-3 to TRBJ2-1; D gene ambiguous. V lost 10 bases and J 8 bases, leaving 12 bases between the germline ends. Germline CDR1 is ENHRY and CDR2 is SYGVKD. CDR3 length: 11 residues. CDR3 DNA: TGTGCCAGCTCATCGGGTGATGAGCAGTTCTTC. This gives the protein CASSSGDEQFF.

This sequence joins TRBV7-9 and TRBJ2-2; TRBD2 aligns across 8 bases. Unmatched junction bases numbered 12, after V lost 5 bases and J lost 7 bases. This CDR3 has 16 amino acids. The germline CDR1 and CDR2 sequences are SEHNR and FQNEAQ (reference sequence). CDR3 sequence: CASSPGSGRSDGELFF. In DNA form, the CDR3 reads TGTGCCAGCAGCCCCGGGAGCGGGAGATCGGACGGGGAGCTGTTTTTT.

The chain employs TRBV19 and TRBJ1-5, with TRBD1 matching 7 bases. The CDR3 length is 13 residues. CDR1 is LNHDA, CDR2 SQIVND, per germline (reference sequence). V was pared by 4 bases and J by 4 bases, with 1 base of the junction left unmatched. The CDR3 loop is CASSTTGNQPQHF. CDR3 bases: TGTGCCAGTAGTACGACAGGGAATCAGCCCCAGCATTTT.

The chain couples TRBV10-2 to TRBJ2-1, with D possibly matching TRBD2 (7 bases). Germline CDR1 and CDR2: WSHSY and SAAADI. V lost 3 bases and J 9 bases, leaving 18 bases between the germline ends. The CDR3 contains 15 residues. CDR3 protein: CASSDSSGEGGEQFF. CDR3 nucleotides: TGCGCCAGCAGTGACTCCAGCGGGGAAGGGGGTGAGCAGTTCTTC.

The CDR3 is CASSIAGTVDYEQYF. Written as DNA, the CDR3 is TGTGCCAGTAGTATCGCCGGGACAGTGGACTACGAGCAGTACTTC. V is TRBV19 and J is TRBJ2-7; 7 nucleotides line up with TRBD1. Germline V lookup: CDR1 LNHDA, CDR2 SQIVND (reference sequence). CDR3 length: 15 residues. V lost 3 bases, J lost 3 bases, and 8 bases stayed unmatched.

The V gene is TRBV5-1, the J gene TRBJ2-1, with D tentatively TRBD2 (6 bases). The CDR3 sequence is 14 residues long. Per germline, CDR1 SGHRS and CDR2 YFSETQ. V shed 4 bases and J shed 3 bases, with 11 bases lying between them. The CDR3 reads CASSPKTSYNEQFF. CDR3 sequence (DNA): TGCGCCAGCAGCCCGAAGACTAGCTACAATGAGCAGTTCTTC.

Here the CDR3 DNA reads TGTGCCAGTAGTTGGGGACACCTCAACACTGAAGCTTTCTTT. This codes for CASSWGHLNTEAFF. The chain uses TRBV19 and TRBJ1-1; possibly TRBD1 for D (6 bases). The ends were cut back, 5 bases at V and 2 bases at J, with 12 bases in the middle. Germline CDR1 LNHDA, CDR2 SQIVND (reference sequence). CDR3 length: 14 amino acids.

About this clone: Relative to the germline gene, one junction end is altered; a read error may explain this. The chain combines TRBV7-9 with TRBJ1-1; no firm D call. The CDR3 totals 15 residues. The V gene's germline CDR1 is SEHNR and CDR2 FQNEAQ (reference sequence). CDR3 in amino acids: CSSSLGSFGNTEAFF. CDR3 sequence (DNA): TGTTCCAGCAGCTTAGGTTCATTCGGGAACACTGAAGCTTTCTTT.

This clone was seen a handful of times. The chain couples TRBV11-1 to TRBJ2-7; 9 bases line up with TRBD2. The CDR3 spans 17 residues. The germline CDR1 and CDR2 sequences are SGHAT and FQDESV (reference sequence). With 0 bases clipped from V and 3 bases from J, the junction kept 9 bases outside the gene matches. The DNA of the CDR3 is TGTGCCAGCAGCTTAGCCTTGGGTAGCGGGAGTTTCTACGAGCAGTACTTC. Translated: CASSLALGSGSFYEQYF.

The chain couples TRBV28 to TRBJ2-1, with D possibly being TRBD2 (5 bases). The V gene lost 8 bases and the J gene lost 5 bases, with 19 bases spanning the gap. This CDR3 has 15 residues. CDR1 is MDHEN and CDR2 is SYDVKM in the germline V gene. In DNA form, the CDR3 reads TGTGCCAGCCGTCTCAGTACGGCGGGCCACAATGAGCAGTTCTTC. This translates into CASRLSTAGHNEQFF.

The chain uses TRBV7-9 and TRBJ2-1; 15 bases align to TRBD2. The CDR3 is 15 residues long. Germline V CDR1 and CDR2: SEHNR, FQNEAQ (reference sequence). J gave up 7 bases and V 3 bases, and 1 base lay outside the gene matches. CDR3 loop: CASSLGLAGGNEQFF. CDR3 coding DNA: TGTGCCAGCAGCTTGGGACTAGCGGGAGGAAATGAGCAGTTCTTC.

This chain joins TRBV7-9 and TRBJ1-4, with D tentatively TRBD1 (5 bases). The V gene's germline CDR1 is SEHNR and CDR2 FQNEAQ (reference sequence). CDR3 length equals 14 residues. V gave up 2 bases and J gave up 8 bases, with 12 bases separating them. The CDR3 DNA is TGTGCCAGCAGCTTATCAAGGGGTTCGGAAAAACTGTTTTTT. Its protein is CASSLSRGSEKLFF. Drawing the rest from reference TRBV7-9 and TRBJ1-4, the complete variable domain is DTGVSQNPRHKITKRGQNVTFRCDPISEHNRLYWYRQTLGQGPEFLTYFQNEAQLEKSRLLSDRFSAERPKGSFSTLEIQRTEQGDSAMYLCASSLSRGSEKLFFGSGTQLSVL.

This CDR3 is CATSPQGGSEGNEQFF. The CDR3 DNA is TGTGCCACCAGCCCCCAAGGGGGCTCCGAGGGAAATGAGCAGTTCTTC. The chain carries TRBV15 and TRBJ2-1; 7 bases line up with TRBD1. The CDR3 is made up of 16 amino acids. V gave up 5 bases and J gave up 7 bases; unmatched junction bases: 14. Germline loops: CDR1 LNHNV, CDR2 YYDKDF (reference sequence).

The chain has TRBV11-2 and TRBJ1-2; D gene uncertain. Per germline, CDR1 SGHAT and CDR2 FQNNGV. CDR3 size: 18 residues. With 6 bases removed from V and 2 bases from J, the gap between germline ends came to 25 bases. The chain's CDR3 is CASSNLREGLPSNYGYTF. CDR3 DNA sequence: TGTGCCAGCAGTAATCTACGGGAGGGCCTTCCCTCCAACTATGGCTACACCTTC.

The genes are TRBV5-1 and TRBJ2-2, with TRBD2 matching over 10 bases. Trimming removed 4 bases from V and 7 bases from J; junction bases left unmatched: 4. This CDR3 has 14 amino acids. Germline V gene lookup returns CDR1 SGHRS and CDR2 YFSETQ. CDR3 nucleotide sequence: TGCGCCAGCAGCCCACTAGCGGGAAGCGGGGAGCTGTTTTTT. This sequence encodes CASSPLAGSGELFF.

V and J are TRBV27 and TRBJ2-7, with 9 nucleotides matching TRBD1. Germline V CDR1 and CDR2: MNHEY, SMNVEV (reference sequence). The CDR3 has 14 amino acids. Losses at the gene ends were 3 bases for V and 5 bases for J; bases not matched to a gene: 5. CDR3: CASSFGTGLDEQYF. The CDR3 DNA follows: TGTGCCAGCAGTTTCGGGACAGGGCTCGACGAGCAGTACTTC.

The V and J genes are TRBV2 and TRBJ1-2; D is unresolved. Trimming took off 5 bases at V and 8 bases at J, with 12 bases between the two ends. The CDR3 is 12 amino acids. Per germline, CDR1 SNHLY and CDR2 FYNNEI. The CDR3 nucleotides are TGTGCCAGCAGTACTACTCGAGGGGGCTACACCTTC. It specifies CASSTTRGGYTF.

The CDR3 bases are TGTGCCTGGACCACAGGATCCACTGAAGCTTTCTTT. Encoded protein: CAWTTGSTEAFF. The chain links TRBV30 to TRBJ1-1; weak D call: TRBD1 (5 bases). From germline, CDR1 is GTSNPN and CDR2 SVGIG (reference sequence). The ends were cut back, 4 bases at V and 4 bases at J, with 10 bases in the middle. The CDR3 totals 12 residues.

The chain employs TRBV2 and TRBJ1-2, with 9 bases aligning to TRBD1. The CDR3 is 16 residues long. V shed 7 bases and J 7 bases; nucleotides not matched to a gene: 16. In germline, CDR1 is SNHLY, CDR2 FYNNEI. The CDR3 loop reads CASTRKGTGRRGGYTF. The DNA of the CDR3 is TGTGCCAGCACCAGAAAGGGGACAGGGAGAAGAGGTGGCTACACCTTC.

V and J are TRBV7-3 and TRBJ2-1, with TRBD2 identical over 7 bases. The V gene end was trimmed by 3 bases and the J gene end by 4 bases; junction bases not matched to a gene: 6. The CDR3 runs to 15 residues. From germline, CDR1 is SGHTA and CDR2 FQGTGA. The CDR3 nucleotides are TGTGCCAGCAGCTTGACGGGAGGATTTTACAATGAGCAGTTCTTC. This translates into CASSLTGGFYNEQFF.

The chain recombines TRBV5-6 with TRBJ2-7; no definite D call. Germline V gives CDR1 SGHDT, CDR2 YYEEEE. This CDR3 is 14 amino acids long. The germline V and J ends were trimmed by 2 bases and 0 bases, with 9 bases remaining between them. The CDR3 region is CASSFTELSYEQYF. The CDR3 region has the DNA TGTGCCAGCAGCTTCACGGAGCTCTCCTACGAGCAGTACTTC. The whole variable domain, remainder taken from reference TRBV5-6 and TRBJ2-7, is DAGVTQSPTHLIKTRGQQVTLRCSPKSGHDTVSWYQQALGQGPQFIFQYYEEEERQRGNFPDRFSGHQFPNYSSELNVNALLLGDSALYLCASSFTELSYEQYFGPGTRLTVT.

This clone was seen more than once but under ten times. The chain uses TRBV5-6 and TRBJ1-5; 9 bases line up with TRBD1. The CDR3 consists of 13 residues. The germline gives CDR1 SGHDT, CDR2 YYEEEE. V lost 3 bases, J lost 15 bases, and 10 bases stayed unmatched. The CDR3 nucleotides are TGTGCCAGCAGCTCCGGGACAGGGCGAGAATTGCATTTT. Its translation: CASSSGTGRELHF. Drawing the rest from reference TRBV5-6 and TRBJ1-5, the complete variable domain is DAGVTQSPTHLIKTRGQQVTLRCSPKSGHDTVSWYQQALGQGPQFIFQYYEEEERQRGNFPDRFSGHQFPNYSSELNVNALLLGDSALYLCASSSGTGRELHFGDGTRLSIL.

As DNA, the CDR3 is TGCGCCAGCAGCAGGGACCCCACAGGGATTATCGACGAGCAGTACTTC. Translation: CASSRDPTGIIDEQYF. The chain uses TRBV5-1 and TRBJ2-7, with a possible D match to TRBD1 (6 bases). Germline CDR1 reads SGHRS; CDR2 reads YFSETQ. The V and J ends lost 4 bases and 5 bases respectively, with 22 bases between them. The length of the CDR3 is 16 residues.

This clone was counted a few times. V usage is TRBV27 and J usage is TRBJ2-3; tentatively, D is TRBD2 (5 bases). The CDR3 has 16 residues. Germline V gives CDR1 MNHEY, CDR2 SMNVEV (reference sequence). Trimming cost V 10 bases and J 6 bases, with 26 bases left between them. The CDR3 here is CATSSGRAIWRDTQYF. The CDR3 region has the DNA TGTGCCACCTCTTCCGGGCGGGCGATTTGGAGGGATACGCAGTATTTT.

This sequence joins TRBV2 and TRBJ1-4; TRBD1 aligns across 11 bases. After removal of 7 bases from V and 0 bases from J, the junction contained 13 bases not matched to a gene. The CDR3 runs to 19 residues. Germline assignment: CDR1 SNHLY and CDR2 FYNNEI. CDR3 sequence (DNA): TGTGCCAGCATCCTATATCAGGACAGGGGGCGGTCAACTAATGAAAAACTGTTTTTT. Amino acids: CASILYQDRGRSTNEKLFF. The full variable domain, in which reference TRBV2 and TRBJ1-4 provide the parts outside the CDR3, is EPEVTQTPSHQVTQMGQEVILRCVPISNHLYFYWYRQILGQKVEFLVSFYNNEISEKSEIFDDQFSVERPDGSNFTLKIRSTKLEDSAMYFCASILYQDRGRSTNEKLFFGSGTQLSVL.

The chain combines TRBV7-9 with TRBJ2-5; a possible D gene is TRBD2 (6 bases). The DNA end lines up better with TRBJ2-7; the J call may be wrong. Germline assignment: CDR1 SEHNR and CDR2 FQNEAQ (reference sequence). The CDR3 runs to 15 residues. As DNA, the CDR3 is TGTGCCAGCAGCTTAGTAAGGGGAGGAGGCTACGAGCAGTACTTC. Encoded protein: CASSLVRGGGYEQYF.